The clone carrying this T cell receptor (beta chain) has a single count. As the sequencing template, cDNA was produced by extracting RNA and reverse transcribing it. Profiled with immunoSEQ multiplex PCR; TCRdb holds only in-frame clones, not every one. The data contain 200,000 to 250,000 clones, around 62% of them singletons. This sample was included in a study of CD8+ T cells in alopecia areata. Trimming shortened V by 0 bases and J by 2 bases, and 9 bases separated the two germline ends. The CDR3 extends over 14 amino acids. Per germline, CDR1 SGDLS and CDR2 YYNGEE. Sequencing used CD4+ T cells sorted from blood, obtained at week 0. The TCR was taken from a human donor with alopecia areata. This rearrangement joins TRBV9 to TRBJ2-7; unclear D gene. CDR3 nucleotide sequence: TGTGCCAGCAGCGTAGCGGATAAACCCTACGAGCAGTACTTC. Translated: CASSVADKPYEQYF.